Listed here are 10 T cell receptor beta chains from one sample, sequenced in a study of CD8+CD57+ T cells in acquired aplastic anemia. The template used for profiling TCR beta VDJ and CDR3 was genomic DNA. One entry per CDR3 protein results from TCRdb running MiXCR on the reads. Among 150,000 to 200,000 distinct CDR3 sequences listed, 40% to 60% were seen once. Sequencing involved patients with CD8+CD57+ cell expansion previously shown by flow cytometry. The sequenced material came from sorted CD4+, CD8+, or CD8+CD57+ T cells (not recorded which) from PBMCs. Receptor source: a human donor with aplastic anemia.

This clonotype was seen a few times. V gene TRBV7-3 combines with J gene TRBJ2-5, with 7 bases aligning to TRBD2. Germline assignment: CDR1 SGHTA and CDR2 FQGTGA. The ends lost 3 bases at V and 4 bases at J; junction bases unmatched: 5. The CDR3 contains 14 residues. CDR3 DNA sequence: TGTGCCAGCAGCTTGGGAGGGTTTGGAGAGACCCAGTACTTC. This translates into CASSLGGFGETQYF.

This clonotype was found a few times. Being one base from a much bigger clone, this may be a read error. V is TRBV11-2 and J is TRBJ2-7; D not resolved. V lost 5 bases and J lost 3, with 5 bases in between. Germline V CDR1 and CDR2: SGHAT, FQNNGV. There are 11 residues in the CDR3. CDR3 coding DNA: TGTGCCAGCAGCATTTTCTACGAGCAGTACTTC. This gives the protein CASSIFYEQYF.

V gene TRBV15 combines with J gene TRBJ1-5; D is possibly TRBD1 (6 bases). CDR1 is LNHNV and CDR2 is YYDKDF in the germline V gene (reference sequence). The CDR3 extends over 16 amino acids. The V and J ends lost 5 bases and 2 bases respectively, with 16 bases between them. The DNA for the CDR3 is TGTGCCACCAGCGGGTACAGGGAGGTAGGCAATCAGCCCCAGCATTTT. Its protein is CATSGYREVGNQPQHF.

Ten or more counts support this clonotype. The chain employs TRBV4-2 and TRBJ2-1; D is unclear. The CDR3 sequence is 15 residues long. CDR1 is LGHNA, CDR2 YNFKEQ, per germline. Trimming shortened V by 1 base and J by 7 bases, and 14 bases separated the two germline ends. This chain's CDR3 is CASSQGSVYWNEQFF. The CDR3 region has the DNA TGTGCCAGCAGCCAAGGCTCGGTGTATTGGAATGAGCAGTTCTTC.

Here the CDR3 reads CATSRGPSGQDTQYF. The CDR3 DNA reads TGTGCCACCAGCAGAGGCCCTAGCGGGCAAGATACGCAGTATTTT. This chain links TRBV15 with TRBJ2-3, with 8 bases fitting TRBD2. J lost 5 bases, V lost 1 base, and 5 bases had no gene match. In germline, CDR1 is LNHNV, CDR2 YYDKDF (reference sequence). CDR3 size: 15 residues.

As concerns this clonotype: A much bigger clone sits one base away, suggesting this may be a read error. The genes are TRBV12-5 and TRBJ2-7; D ambiguous. The ends were cut back, 10 bases at V and 6 bases at J, with 16 bases in the middle. Per the germline V gene, CDR1 is LGHNT and CDR2 is FRNRAP. CDR3 length: 12 amino acids. CDR3 amino acids: CANGWPQVEQYF. As DNA, the CDR3 is TGTGCTAATGGGTGGCCCCAGGTCGAGCAGTACTTC.

CDR3: CATSDGTVNTEAFF. As DNA, the CDR3 is TGTGCCACCAGTGATGGCACAGTGAACACTGAAGCTTTCTTT. This sequence joins TRBV24-1 and TRBJ1-1; D is undetermined. Germline V gives CDR1 KGHDR, CDR2 SFDVKD. V lost 3 bases to trimming and J lost 0 bases, with 7 bases between them. The CDR3 is made up of 14 amino acids.

In its sample, this clonotype is medium-sized. The V gene is TRBV19, the J gene TRBJ1-2; TRBD1 is a possible D gene (6 bases). V was cut by 8 bases and J by 12 bases, with 13 bases left in between. The CDR3 contains 10 residues. Germline V lookup: CDR1 LNHDA, CDR2 SQIVND (reference sequence). The CDR3 spells CASGWGGHTF. The CDR3 coding sequence is TGTGCCAGTGGATGGGGGGGCCACACCTTC.

This clonotype was observed at least ten times. The DNA for the CDR3 is TGTGCCAGTAGTGAGGGGACAGGGGTAGTCTATAATTCACCCCTCCACTTT. This encodes CASSEGTGVVYNSPLHF. The chain carries TRBV19 and TRBJ1-6; 10 bases map to TRBD1. V trimming: 5 bases; J trimming: 3 bases; junction bases outside the gene matches: 7. Germline V gives CDR1 LNHDA, CDR2 SQIVND (reference sequence). The CDR3 is 17 residues long. The complete variable domain, with remaining parts taken from reference TRBV19 and TRBJ1-6, reads DGGITQSPKYLFRKEGQNVTLSCEQNLNHDAMYWYRQDPGQGLRLIYYSQIVNDFQKGDIAEGYSVSREKKESFPLTVTSAQKNPTAFYLCASSEGTGVVYNSPLHFGNGTRLTVT.

This clonotype appeared once. Since a much larger clone is just one base distant, this may be a read error. V is TRBV27 and J is TRBJ2-5; D remains ambiguous. Germline CDR1 is MNHEY and CDR2 is SMNVEV (reference sequence). The CDR3 loop spans 10 amino acids. For the CDR3, the DNA is TGTGTCAGCGTGGGGGAGACCCAGTACTTC. It codes for CVSVGETQYF.